This T cell receptor beta chain was retrieved from a study of T cells in Graves' hyperthyroidism and ophthalmopathy. This clonotype was seen a handful of times. The patients, who ranged from 18 to 65 in age, presented with newly diagnosed hyperthyroidism lasting under 2 months. In making diagnoses, clinical symptoms, serum thyroxine and TRAb, thyroid ultrasound and orbital computed tomography were all used. The source of the PBMCs was less than 12 ml of fresh peripheral blood. Germline assignment: CDR1 SNHLY and CDR2 FYNNEI. This CDR3 region has 16 residues. Trimming shortened V by 2 bases and J by 3 bases, and 11 bases separated the two germline ends. Using RNA transcripts as the source, TCR beta CDR3 regions were amplified. With the HTBI primer set, the TCR CDR3 went through a first round of RT-PCR. TCRdb recomputed calls from the multiplex PCR reads with MiXCR, one row per CDR3 protein. The top ten hold roughly 30% of the sample, which has around 720,000 distinct CDR3 sequences, around 40% seen once.

This sequence originates from a woman in her thirties or forties with Graves' hyperthyroidism. The sample taken for sequencing was blood. This chain uses TRBV2 with TRBJ2-6; tentative D call: TRBD1 (5 bases). The CDR3 nucleotides are TGTGCCAGCAGTGAACAGGGCCTGATTGGGGCCAACGTCCTGACTTTC. This encodes CASSEQGLIGANVLTF.